These 21 T cell receptor beta chains were all obtained from the same sample, sequenced in a study of blood T cell repertoires in COVID-19. Generated by immunoSEQ multiplex PCR, the TCRdb table keeps only in-frame clones and is missing some. The sample lists 13,000 or so clones, approximately 87% occurring once. Sequencing used peripheral blood. The receptors originated from a man between 40 and 49 years old with active or convalescent COVID-19.

Comment on this clone: Sequence at one end of the junction differs from germline and may be a read error. V is TRBV12-3 or TRBV12-4 and J is TRBJ1-5; TRBD1 matches 8 bases. This CDR3 is 12 amino acids long. The CDR3 loop is CASSHRGDRRLF. CDR3 sequence (DNA): TGTGCCAGCAGTCACCGCGGGGACAGGAGGTTATTT.

Only one count was recorded for this clone. The rearrangement joins TRBV9 to TRBJ2-1; D is possibly TRBD2 (5 bases). The CDR3 has 15 amino acids. Germline lookup yields CDR1 SGDLS and CDR2 YYNGEE. V was cut by 0 bases and J by 8 bases, with 15 bases left in between. CDR3 in DNA: TGTGCCAGCAGCGTAGAGGGAGCCCAGGTGGATGAGCAGTTCTTC. Translation: CASSVEGAQVDEQFF.

V gene TRBV6-1 combines with J gene TRBJ1-2, with D perhaps TRBD1 (5 bases). The ends were cut back, 3 bases at V and 2 bases at J, with 13 bases in the middle. This CDR3 spans 15 amino acids. Germline CDR1 is MNHNS and CDR2 is SASEGT. CDR3: CASSEGPGGNYGYTF. DNA for the CDR3: TGTGCCAGCAGTGAGGGACCGGGAGGCAACTATGGCTACACCTTC.

This chain links TRBV19 with TRBJ1-1, with D maybe TRBD1 (5 bases). CDR3 length equals 13 residues. V was trimmed by 5 bases and J by 4 bases, leaving 11 bases between them. Germline loops: CDR1 LNHDA, CDR2 SQIVND (reference sequence). In DNA, the CDR3 is TGTGCCAGTAGTCCCGGGGGGGGCACTGAAGCTTTCTTT. This gives the protein CASSPGGGTEAFF.

This clone has just one count. Here the CDR3 reads CSVADTYYGYTF. The CDR3 DNA reads TGCAGCGTGGCGGACACGTACTATGGCTACACCTTC. The gene calls are TRBV29-1 and TRBJ1-2; D might be TRBD1 (5 bases). The CDR3 totals 12 residues. CDR1 is SQVTM, CDR2 ANQGSEA, per germline. Trimming took 6 bases from V and 3 from J, leaving 11 bases between them.

V usage is TRBV18 and J usage is TRBJ2-6; a possible D gene is TRBD1 (5 bases). V was trimmed by 7 bases and J by 2 bases, leaving 12 bases between them. This CDR3 is built from 15 residues. Germline loops: CDR1 KGHSH, CDR2 LQKENI. The CDR3 DNA reads TGTGCCAGCTGGGTGGCAGGGACTGGGGCCAACGTCCTGACTTTC. This gives the protein CASWVAGTGANVLTF. Supplemented by reference TRBV18 and TRBJ2-6, the full variable domain reads NAGVMQNPRHLVRRRGQEARLRCSPMKGHSHVYWYRQLPEEGLKFMVYLQKENIIDESGMPKERFSAEFPKEGPSILRIQQVVRGDSAAYFCASWVAGTGANVLTFGAGSRLTVL.

This clone was observed a few times. The rearrangement uses TRBV2 and TRBJ1-2; 7 bases agree with TRBD1. Germline V gene data show CDR1 as SNHLY and CDR2 as FYNNEI. CDR3 length equals 13 residues. The trim removed 4 bases at V and 5 bases at J, leaving 4 bases unmatched. CDR3 DNA: TGTGCCAGCAGTGGCAGGGGGAGTTATGGCTACACCTTC. It yields the protein CASSGRGSYGYTF.

This clone was seen just once. The genes are TRBV7-9 and TRBJ1-1, with TRBD1 as a possible D gene (6 bases). Per germline, CDR1 SEHNR and CDR2 FQNEAQ (reference sequence). V was cut by 5 bases and J by 4 bases, with 14 bases left in between. There are 14 residues in the CDR3. The CDR3 region is CASSLTDSGTEAFF. CDR3 coding DNA: TGTGCCAGCAGCCTCACGGACAGCGGCACTGAAGCTTTCTTT.

This chain connects TRBV29-1 to TRBJ1-3; D is undetermined. In germline, CDR1 is SQVTM, CDR2 ANQGSEA. Trimming stripped 8 bases from V and 0 bases from J, with 11 bases between. The CDR3 contains 13 residues. The CDR3 region is CSSYSTSGNTIYF. CDR3 nucleotide sequence: TGCAGCTCATACAGCACCTCTGGAAACACCATATATTTT.

This clone came up once. This chain links TRBV2 with TRBJ1-5; no clear D gene. This CDR3 spans 12 amino acids. V was cut by 6 bases and J by 11 bases, with 14 bases left in between. Germline CDR1 SNHLY, CDR2 FYNNEI. The CDR3 spells CASSPSRRAQHF. The CDR3 DNA follows: TGTGCCAGCAGCCCTTCCCGCCGGGCCCAGCATTTT.

The gene calls are TRBV5-3 and TRBJ1-4, with 11 bases aligning to TRBD1. TRBV5-3 is reported as an ORF; its role is uncertain. V shed 7 bases and J 6 bases; nucleotides not matched to a gene: 17. The CDR3 covers 18 residues. Here the CDR3 reads CARHRKHPGQGADEKLFF. In nucleotides, the CDR3 is TGTGCCAGACATAGGAAACACCCTGGACAGGGGGCAGATGAAAAACTGTTTTTT.

This clone was seen more than once but under ten times. V and J are TRBV20-1 and TRBJ2-5; 8 bases are shared with TRBD2. Germline CDR1 reads DFQATT; CDR2 reads SNEGSKA (reference sequence). V shed 3 bases and J 1 base; nucleotides not matched to a gene: 7. This CDR3 spans 15 amino acids. The CDR3 region has the DNA TGCAGTGCTAGTCCGGGGGGGGCCTTCCAAGAGACCCAGTACTTC. Translation: CSASPGGAFQETQYF.

The genes are TRBV6-1 and TRBJ2-1; TRBD2 is a possible D gene (6 bases). Germline-derived CDR1 and CDR2 are MNHNS and SASEGT. Trimming cost V 2 bases and J 7 bases, with 15 bases left between them. The CDR3 extends over 15 amino acids. This CDR3 reads CASSEWLSGLNEQFF. Written as DNA, the CDR3 is TGTGCCAGCAGTGAATGGCTTAGCGGACTGAATGAGCAGTTCTTC.

This clone occurred once. The J gene is TRBJ1-5, the V gene TRBV5-6, with D unresolved. V was shortened by 4 bases and J by 0 bases, with 17 bases between the two germline ends. The germline CDR1 and CDR2 sequences are SGHDT and YYEEEE. The CDR3 length is 17 residues. The CDR3 DNA reads as TGTGCCAGCAGCCACGGAGGAGGCTTCTATAGCAATCAGCCCCAGCATTTT. Its translation: CASSHGGGFYSNQPQHF.

This clone appeared a single time. The V gene is TRBV7-9, the J gene TRBJ2-7, with 8 positions matching TRBD1. Germline V gene sequence: CDR1 SEHNR, CDR2 FQNEAQ (reference sequence). V gave up 5 bases and J gave up 12 bases; unmatched junction bases: 9. The CDR3 length is 12 residues. CDR3 sequence (DNA): TGTGCCAGCAGCACCGGCGAAGGACAGGGGTACTTC. This sequence encodes CASSTGEGQGYF.

This sequence joins TRBV12-3 or TRBV12-4 and TRBJ1-6; a weak D match, TRBD1 (5 bases). V was clipped by 6 bases and J by 8 bases, with 8 bases between them. The CDR3 spans 12 residues. The CDR3 DNA follows: TGTGCCAGCAGGCAAGGGGATTCACCCCTCCACTTT. This encodes CASRQGDSPLHF.

The chain has TRBV5-1 and TRBJ2-3, with D possibly matching TRBD1 (6 bases). V shed 0 bases and J shed 5 bases, with 16 bases lying between them. This CDR3 comprises 16 residues. CDR1 SGHRS and CDR2 YFSETQ come from the germline V gene. The CDR3 sequence: CASSLAGARGGDTQYF. As DNA, the CDR3 is TGCGCCAGCAGCTTGGCCGGGGCCAGGGGTGGAGATACGCAGTATTTT. Based on the CDR3 plus reference TRBV5-1 and TRBJ2-3, the full variable domain is KAGVTQTPRYLIKTRGQQVTLSCSPISGHRSVSWYQQTPGQGLQFLFEYFSETQRNKGNFPGRFSGRQFSNSRSEMNVSTLELGDSALYLCASSLAGARGGDTQYFGPGTRLTVL.

The rearrangement links TRBV5-4 to TRBJ1-3, with TRBD1 matching over 7 bases. The V and J ends lost 3 bases and 2 bases, in that order; junction bases with no gene match: 8. Germline lookup yields CDR1 SGHNT and CDR2 YYREEE (reference sequence). The CDR3 totals 16 residues. The CDR3 reads CASSSTGLEPGNTIYF. The CDR3 DNA follows: TGTGCCAGCAGCTCGACAGGGCTCGAACCTGGAAACACCATATATTTT.

This chain uses TRBV2 with TRBJ2-3, with 10 positions matching TRBD1. Trimming took 7 bases from V and 6 from J; bases not matched to a gene: 10. CDR1 and CDR2 (germline): SNHLY, FYNNEI. The CDR3 has 15 amino acids. The CDR3 nucleotides are TGTGCCAGCACCCGGGACAGGGGCCCTGAGGATACGCAGTATTTT. Its translation: CASTRDRGPEDTQYF. Filled out from reference TRBV2 and TRBJ2-3, the complete variable domain reads EPEVTQTPSHQVTQMGQEVILRCVPISNHLYFYWYRQILGQKVEFLVSFYNNEISEKSEIFDDQFSVERPDGSNFTLKIRSTKLEDSAMYFCASTRDRGPEDTQYFGPGTRLTVL.

The chain recombines TRBV4-1 with TRBJ1-6, with D hard to call. The CDR3 is 16 amino acids. Between the trimmed V and J ends, which lost 0 bases and 10 bases, there was a span of 16 bases. Germline-derived CDR1 and CDR2 are MGHRA and YSYEKL. The DNA of the CDR3 is TGCGCCAGCAGCCAAGATCTAGTAGAAAGAACCTCACCCCTCCACTTT. It translates to CASSQDLVERTSPLHF.

The genes are TRBV6-5 and TRBJ1-1; D is undetermined. CDR3 length: 16 residues. Trimming cost V 0 bases and J 0 bases, with 11 bases left between them. Germline V gives CDR1 MNHEY, CDR2 SVGAGI. In DNA, the CDR3 is TGTGCCAGCAGTTACTCGTATGTAGCCTTGAACACTGAAGCTTTCTTT. Translated: CASSYSYVALNTEAFF.